This T cell receptor beta chain was identified during a study of brain metastases from non-small cell lung cancer. Germline values: CDR1 MNHEY, CDR2 SVGEGT. The CDR3 contains 17 residues. Repertoires were generated with immunoSEQ multiplex PCR, while TCRdb's copy carries only in-frame clones and drops some. The sample lists fewer than 15,000 clones; around 81% were seen once. Details on this clone: An end of the junction does not agree with germline; a read error may underlie this.

V is TRBV6-2 or TRBV6-3 and J is TRBJ1-6, with D perhaps matching TRBD1 (5 bases). Sequenced: primary lung tumor tissue. This TCR came from a donor aged 40 or older with non-small cell lung cancer. The CDR3 reads CASSYGQGIWPTSPLHF. The DNA of the CDR3 is TGTGCCAGCAGTTACGGGCAGGGAATTTGGCCTACTTCACCCCTTCACTTT.